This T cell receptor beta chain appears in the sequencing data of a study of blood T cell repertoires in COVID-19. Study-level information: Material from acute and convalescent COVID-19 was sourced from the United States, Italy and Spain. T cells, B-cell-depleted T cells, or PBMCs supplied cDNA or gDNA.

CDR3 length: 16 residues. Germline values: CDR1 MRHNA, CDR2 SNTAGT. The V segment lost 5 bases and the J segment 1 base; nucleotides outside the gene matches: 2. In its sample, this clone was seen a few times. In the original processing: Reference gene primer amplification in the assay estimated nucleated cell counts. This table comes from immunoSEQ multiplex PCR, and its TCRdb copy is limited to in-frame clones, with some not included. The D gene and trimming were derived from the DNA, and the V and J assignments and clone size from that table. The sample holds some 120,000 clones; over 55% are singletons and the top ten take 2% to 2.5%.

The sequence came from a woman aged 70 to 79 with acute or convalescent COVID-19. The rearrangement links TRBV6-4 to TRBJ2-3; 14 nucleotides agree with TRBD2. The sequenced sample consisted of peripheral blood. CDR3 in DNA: TGTGCCAGCAGTCCGACTAGCGGGAGGGGCACAGATACGCAGTATTTT. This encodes CASSPTSGRGTDTQYF.